The next 30 T cell receptor beta chains were all read from a single sample in a study of pediatric ulcerative colitis. TCRdb's table, derived via immunoSEQ multiplex PCR, lists solely in-frame clones and lacks some. Of roughly 60,000 clones in the sample, about 89% were seen once. The sequenced sample was blood. These receptors were obtained from a boy aged 5-17 years who was a control in a study of pediatric ulcerative colitis.

This chain joins TRBV6-1 and TRBJ2-3; 10 bases map to TRBD2. Trimming at V came to 2 bases and at J to 4 bases, leaving 3 bases not matched to a gene. The CDR3 totals 15 residues. Germline V gene data show CDR1 as MNHNS and CDR2 as SASEGT. The CDR3 DNA follows: TGTGCCAGCAGTGAACTTCTAGCGGGAGCAGATACGCAGTATTTT. Amino acids: CASSELLAGADTQYF.

The chain carries TRBV7-2 and TRBJ1-3; 7 nucleotides match TRBD1. Trimming took 4 bases from V and 2 from J; bases not matched to a gene: 14. CDR1 is SGHTA, CDR2 FQGNSA, per germline. The CDR3 consists of 18 residues. The CDR3 bases are TGTGCCAGCAGCTCAACCCTCAGGGGAGGGGGCACTGGAAACACCATATATTTT. This translates into CASSSTLRGGGTGNTIYF.

V usage is TRBV30 and J usage is TRBJ1-1; maybe TRBD1 (5 bases). Germline CDR1 reads GTSNPN; CDR2 reads SVGIG (reference sequence). V dropped 3 bases and J dropped 11 bases, with 16 bases sitting between them. This CDR3 spans 12 amino acids. In DNA, the CDR3 is TGTGCCTGGAGGCAGGGCCCCAGCAAGGCTTTCTTT. The encoded protein is CAWRQGPSKAFF.

Written as DNA, the CDR3 is TGTGCCAGCAGTGACAGTTACGAGCAGTACTTC. Translation gives CASSDSYEQYF. This chain links TRBV25-1 with TRBJ2-7; D gene ambiguous. The CDR3 is 11 residues long. Germline V gene lookup returns CDR1 MGHDK and CDR2 SYGVNS. The V gene lost 3 bases and the J gene lost 4 bases, with 4 bases spanning the gap.

The V and J genes are TRBV6-1 and TRBJ1-1; TRBD1 might be the D (6 bases). Trimming shortened V by 2 bases and J by 3 bases, and 10 bases separated the two germline ends. CDR3 length equals 14 residues. Germline V gives CDR1 MNHNS, CDR2 SASEGT. CDR3 sequence (DNA): TGTGCCAGCAGTGAATTCAGGGGTGACACTGAAGCTTTCTTT. It translates to CASSEFRGDTEAFF.

The chain links TRBV6-5 to TRBJ1-2, with a tentative D call TRBD1 (6 bases). The CDR3 extends over 15 amino acids. Germline V gives CDR1 MNHEY, CDR2 SVGAGI. V gave up 7 bases and J gave up 0 bases, with 15 bases separating them. The CDR3 is CASTFGGPSNYGYTF. CDR3 bases: TGTGCCAGCACCTTTGGGGGGCCCTCTAACTATGGCTACACCTTC.

J is TRBJ1-2 and V is TRBV12-5; D perhaps matches TRBD1 (5 bases). V was trimmed by 4 bases and J by 3 bases, leaving 27 bases between them. CDR1 and CDR2 from the germline V gene are LGHNT and FRNRAP. The CDR3 length is 19 residues. CDR3 sequence (DNA): TGTGCTAGTGGTTCCCTCCACCTACCTTGGGGGTTTGACGACTATGGCTACACCTTC. Its translation is CASGSLHLPWGFDDYGYTF.

This clone was seen only once. J is TRBJ2-3 and V is TRBV11-3, with D perhaps TRBD2 (6 bases). The CDR3 is made up of 15 amino acids. V lost 1 base, J lost 2 bases, and 10 bases lay in between. Per germline, CDR1 SGHNT and CDR2 YENEEA. The CDR3 DNA is TGTGCCAGCAGCTTAGGTGGGAGGACCACAGATACGCAGTATTTT. Its protein is CASSLGGRTTDTQYF. The variable domain in full, with the rest retrieved from reference TRBV11-3 and TRBJ2-3, is EAGVVQSPRYKIIEKKQPVAFWCNPISGHNTLYWYLQNLGQGPELLIRYENEEAVDDSQLPKDRFSAERLKGVDSTLKIQPAELGDSAVYLCASSLGGRTTDTQYFGPGTRLTVL.

This clone was seen once. The DNA for the CDR3 is TGTGCCAGTGAAGGGACAGGGATCGATAGCAATCAGCCCCAGCATTTT. It specifies CASEGTGIDSNQPQHF. This chain connects TRBV19 to TRBJ1-5; TRBD1 agrees at 9 bases. Germline assignment: CDR1 LNHDA and CDR2 SQIVND (reference sequence). The CDR3 has 16 residues. The V and J ends lost 8 bases and 0 bases, in that order; junction bases with no gene match: 8. The whole variable domain, remainder taken from reference TRBV19 and TRBJ1-5, is DGGITQSPKYLFRKEGQNVTLSCEQNLNHDAMYWYRQDPGQGLRLIYYSQIVNDFQKGDIAEGYSVSREKKESFPLTVTSAQKNPTAFYLCASEGTGIDSNQPQHFGDGTRLSIL.

The J gene is TRBJ2-1, the V gene TRBV6-5, with a possible D match to TRBD1 (5 bases). Germline loops: CDR1 MNHEY, CDR2 SVGAGI. V lost 6 bases, J lost 10 bases, and 16 bases lay in between. The CDR3 covers 13 residues. In DNA, the CDR3 is TGTGCCAGCAGGTCCGGGTCCTCAGGGGAGCAGTTCTTC. Amino acids: CASRSGSSGEQFF.

The rearrangement uses TRBV9 and TRBJ2-7; TRBD1 is a possible D gene (5 bases). Germline CDR1 reads SGDLS; CDR2 reads YYNGEE. The CDR3 spans 12 residues. Trimming removed 1 base from V and 6 bases from J, with 8 bases in between. The CDR3 spells CASSVQGSEQYF. DNA for the CDR3: TGTGCCAGCAGCGTACAGGGTTCCGAGCAGTACTTC.

The gene calls are TRBV6-5 and TRBJ1-2, with D possibly being TRBD1 (6 bases). This CDR3 has 15 amino acids. The germline V gene encodes CDR1 MNHEY and CDR2 SVGAGI. The V gene lost 6 bases and the J gene lost 5 bases, with 19 bases spanning the gap. DNA for the CDR3: TGTGCCAGCAGAGATAGGGGACACATGCGGTATGGCTACACCTTC. This translates into CASRDRGHMRYGYTF.

CDR3 sequence (DNA): TGTGCCAGCAGCGTCCTGGCCGGGACTAGCACAGATACGCAGTATTTT. Its translation: CASSVLAGTSTDTQYF. V is TRBV9 and J is TRBJ2-3; D is perhaps TRBD2 (6 bases). The V end lost 2 bases, the J end lost 0 bases, and 13 bases lay between the germline ends. The length of the CDR3 is 16 residues. The germline V gene has CDR1 SGDLS and CDR2 YYNGEE.

CDR3 in amino acids: CASSETSPASVTYEQYF. In nucleotides, the CDR3 is TGCGCCAGCAGTGAGACTTCCCCGGCTAGCGTCACCTACGAGCAGTACTTC. This chain connects TRBV10-2 to TRBJ2-7, with D tentatively TRBD2 (6 bases). V was pared by 2 bases and J by 2 bases, with 19 bases between. The CDR3 contains 17 residues. Germline V gives CDR1 WSHSY, CDR2 SAAADI.

This clone was seen just once. The genes are TRBV12-2 and TRBJ2-1; the table's D gene call, TRBD1, was not cross checked with the DNA. TRBV12-2 has pseudogene status. This CDR3 spans 15 amino acids. CDR3 nucleotide sequence: TGTGCAAGTCGCGACGACAGAAGCTCCTACAATGAGCAGTTCTTC. Translating it yields CASRDDRSSYNEQFF.

V usage is TRBV5-1 and J usage is TRBJ2-2, with D perhaps matching TRBD1 (6 bases). V was cut by 2 bases and J by 4 bases, with 12 bases left in between. CDR1 and CDR2 (germline): SGHRS, YFSETQ. The CDR3 totals 15 residues. As DNA, the CDR3 is TGCGCCAGCAGCTTAGTTACAGGGACCACCGGGGAGCTGTTTTTT. Translated: CASSLVTGTTGELFF.

The chain combines TRBV28 with TRBJ2-7; TRBD1 agrees at 7 bases. V shed 6 bases, J shed 5 bases, and the junction held 4 bases outside the gene matches. CDR3 length: 12 amino acids. Germline-derived CDR1 and CDR2 are MDHEN and SYDVKM. The CDR3 sequence is CASRTGEHEQYF. For the CDR3, the DNA is TGTGCCAGCAGAACAGGGGAACACGAGCAGTACTTC.

The chain has TRBV5-6 and TRBJ2-7; TRBD1 matches 10 bases. The CDR3 loop spans 15 amino acids. The V gene end was trimmed by 1 base and the J gene end by 0 bases; junction bases not matched to a gene: 1. Germline assignment: CDR1 SGHDT and CDR2 YYEEEE. CDR3 residues: CASSLWDRGSYEQYF. CDR3 DNA sequence: TGTGCCAGCAGCTTGTGGGACAGGGGCTCCTACGAGCAGTACTTC.

Here the CDR3 DNA reads TGCGCCAGCAGCTTGAGGTCAGGGGGCGAAAACTATGGCTACACCTTC. It is translated as CASSLRSGGENYGYTF. V and J are TRBV5-1 and TRBJ1-2; 8 bases map to TRBD1. The CDR3 has 16 amino acids. V lost 1 base, J lost 2 bases, and 7 bases stayed unmatched. Germline CDR1 reads SGHRS; CDR2 reads YFSETQ.

The chain has TRBV13 and TRBJ1-5, with D unresolved. Germline V gene data show CDR1 as PRHDT and CDR2 as FYEKMQ (reference sequence). CDR3 length: 14 residues. Trimming took 2 bases from V and 7 from J, leaving 12 bases between them. The CDR3 sequence is CASSLSVGNQPQHF. CDR3 sequence (DNA): TGTGCCAGCAGCTTATCTGTGGGGAACCAGCCCCAGCATTTT.

The chain uses TRBV7-2 and TRBJ2-3; D is unresolved. Germline V lookup: CDR1 SGHTA, CDR2 FQGNSA. The CDR3 sequence is 13 residues long. V was trimmed by 1 base and J by 10 bases, leaving 12 bases between them. Here the CDR3 DNA reads TGTGCCAGCAGCTTAGTCTTAGACGGAGCGCAGTATTTT. Residues: CASSLVLDGAQYF.

The chain carries TRBV4-3 and TRBJ2-2; weak D call: TRBD2 (5 bases). The CDR3 extends over 16 amino acids. With 1 base removed from V and 5 bases from J, the gap between germline ends came to 14 bases. The germline CDR1 and CDR2 sequences are LGHNA and YSLEER. The CDR3 DNA reads as TGCGCCAGCAGCCAAGGGTACGGACTGCCAACCGGGGAGCTGTTTTTT. It yields the protein CASSQGYGLPTGELFF.

This rearrangement joins TRBV2 to TRBJ2-5, with a possible D match to TRBD1 (6 bases). The germline V gene has CDR1 SNHLY and CDR2 FYNNEI. V lost 6 bases, J lost 5 bases, and 16 bases lay in between. The CDR3 runs 14 residues. The CDR3 loop is CASSDRTPRETQYF. The DNA of the CDR3 is TGTGCCAGCAGCGACAGGACACCCCGCGAGACCCAGTACTTC.

The V gene is TRBV18, the J gene TRBJ1-5; 7 bases are shared with TRBD1. Unmatched junction bases numbered 6, after V lost 0 bases and J lost 7 bases. The CDR3 extends over 15 amino acids. In germline, CDR1 is KGHSH, CDR2 LQKENI. The CDR3 loop is CASSPPGQGGQPQHF. The CDR3, as DNA: TGTGCCAGCTCACCACCGGGGCAGGGGGGACAGCCCCAGCATTTT.

The chain employs TRBV11-2 and TRBJ2-3, with no clear D. Trimming shortened V by 5 bases and J by 6 bases, and 15 bases separated the two germline ends. This CDR3 comprises 14 residues. The germline CDR1 and CDR2 sequences are SGHAT and FQNNGV. The CDR3 region is CASSLRPERDTQYF. The CDR3 DNA reads as TGTGCCAGCAGCCTAAGACCCGAGAGGGATACGCAGTATTTT.

The chain links TRBV5-1 to TRBJ2-3; D not certain. The germline V gene encodes CDR1 SGHRS and CDR2 YFSETQ. The CDR3 covers 15 residues. V lost 3 bases and J lost 0, with 11 bases in between. For the CDR3, the DNA is TGCGCCAGCAGCTCTGTACTCTTGAGCACAGATACGCAGTATTTT. Translated, it gives CASSSVLLSTDTQYF. Complete variable domain (other parts from reference TRBV5-1 and TRBJ2-3): KAGVTQTPRYLIKTRGQQVTLSCSPISGHRSVSWYQQTPGQGLQFLFEYFSETQRNKGNFPGRFSGRQFSNSRSEMNVSTLELGDSALYLCASSSVLLSTDTQYFGPGTRLTVL.

The J gene is TRBJ2-7, the V gene TRBV4-2; D tentatively reads TRBD1 or TRBD2 (6 bases each). Per germline, CDR1 LGHNA and CDR2 YNFKEQ. This CDR3 comprises 13 residues. With 4 bases removed from V and 5 bases from J, the gap between germline ends came to 12 bases. CDR3 in DNA: TGTGCCAGCAGCCCACGGGGGCTACACGAGCAGTACTTC. Its protein is CASSPRGLHEQYF.

The chain employs TRBV28 and TRBJ1-6; D call uncertain. The V end lost 3 bases, the J end lost 0 bases, and 15 bases lay between the germline ends. The CDR3 is 18 residues long. Germline CDR1 is MDHEN and CDR2 is SYDVKM. The CDR3 spells CASSFGVMPGSYNSPLHF. CDR3 DNA: TGTGCCAGCAGTTTCGGGGTGATGCCCGGCTCCTATAATTCACCCCTCCACTTT.

The chain has TRBV4-2 and TRBJ2-3; a possible D gene is TRBD1 (5 bases). Trimming shortened V by 1 base and J by 6 bases, and 11 bases separated the two germline ends. This CDR3 contains 14 residues. Germline V gene sequence: CDR1 LGHNA, CDR2 YNFKEQ. CDR3: CASSQGQFLDTQYF. CDR3 in DNA: TGTGCCAGCAGCCAAGGACAGTTTCTCGATACGCAGTATTTT.

The V and J genes are TRBV19 and TRBJ1-5; 8 bases are shared with TRBD1. J was trimmed by 6 bases and V by 3 bases; bases with no gene match: 16. Germline V gene data show CDR1 as LNHDA and CDR2 as SQIVND (reference sequence). This CDR3 comprises 18 residues. The CDR3 region has the DNA TGTGCCAGTAGTATGTGGGCAGCGAGTGGACAGGGAGGTCAGCCCCAGCATTTT. Its protein product is CASSMWAASGQGGQPQHF.